These 29 T cell receptor beta chains share one sample of origin, sequenced in a study of T cells in Graves' hyperthyroidism and ophthalmopathy. Researchers took RNA transcripts and amplified the TCR beta CDR3 regions from them. HTBI primers were employed in a first-round RT-PCR of the TCR CDR3. TCRdb called the multiplex PCR reads again in MiXCR, with one record for every CDR3 protein. The sample yields some 720,000 distinct CDR3 sequences, around 17% seen once. The sequencing sample was made of blood. The receptors were sampled from a man in his late teens or twenties with Graves' hyperthyroidism.

This clonotype was seen only a few times. The gene calls are TRBV28 and TRBJ1-1; D may be TRBD1 (6 bases). V lost 3 bases and J 1 base, leaving 15 bases between the germline ends. The CDR3 has 16 amino acids. Germline CDR1 reads MDHEN; CDR2 reads SYDVKM. The CDR3 region has the DNA TGTGCCAGCAGTTTGGTGGGGGGGGGCTGGAACACTGAAGCTTTCTTT. It codes for CASSLVGGGWNTEAFF.

This clonotype was detected many times. The gene calls are TRBV2 and TRBJ1-1, with a tentative D call TRBD1 (5 bases). The V gene's germline CDR1 is SNHLY and CDR2 FYNNEI. CDR3 length: 11 residues. V lost 8 bases and J 3 bases, leaving 7 bases between the germline ends. CDR3 DNA: TGTGCCAGCGGCAGGGACACTGAAGCTTTCTTT. Protein product: CASGRDTEAFF.

This clonotype was seen at least ten times. The CDR3 DNA reads TGCAGTGCTAGAGGTCAAGGGGGGTGGGAGACCCAGTACTTC. Protein: CSARGQGGWETQYF. V gene TRBV20-1 combines with J gene TRBJ2-5; perhaps D is TRBD1 or TRBD2 (6 bases each). The V gene lost 1 base and the J gene lost 5 bases, with 14 bases spanning the gap. CDR1 DFQATT and CDR2 SNEGSKA come from the germline V gene (reference sequence). The CDR3 spans 14 residues.

Ten or more counts support this clonotype. V is TRBV11-2 and J is TRBJ2-1, with D possibly being TRBD1 (6 bases). The CDR3 sequence is 12 residues long. Trimming shortened V by 3 bases and J by 9 bases, and 9 bases separated the two germline ends. CDR1 is SGHAT, CDR2 FQNNGV, per germline. The CDR3 is CASSFIGGEQFF. The DNA for the CDR3 is TGTGCCAGCAGCTTTATAGGGGGTGAGCAGTTCTTC.

The table lists this clonotype with many counts. The CDR3 DNA is TGTGCCAGCAGTGAAGTCGGGGGTCTTGGCACTGAAGCTTTCTTT. Amino acid sequence: CASSEVGGLGTEAFF. V is TRBV6-1 and J is TRBJ1-1; the D gene is possibly TRBD1 (5 bases). Germline CDR1 MNHNS, CDR2 SASEGT. The V and J ends lost 1 base and 4 bases respectively, with 13 bases between them. The CDR3 extends over 15 amino acids.

This clonotype was observed a handful of times. The CDR3, as DNA: TGTGCCAGCAGTGCGGAGGGGATAGATACGCAGTATTTT. Translated: CASSAEGIDTQYF. V and J are TRBV2 and TRBJ2-3; D is possibly TRBD2 (6 bases). The V end was cut by 4 bases, the J end by 5 bases, with 10 bases between. The CDR3 has 13 amino acids. Germline-derived CDR1 and CDR2 are SNHLY and FYNNEI.

The rearrangement uses TRBV29-1 and TRBJ2-7, with a possible D match to TRBD1 (6 bases). The CDR3 consists of 12 residues. Germline loops: CDR1 SQVTM, CDR2 ANQGSEA. The ends were cut back, 7 bases at V and 2 bases at J, with 12 bases in the middle. DNA for the CDR3: TGCAGCGCCTGGACAGCTACCTACGAGCAGTACTTC. Translating gives CSAWTATYEQYF.

This clonotype has just a few counts. J is TRBJ2-1 and V is TRBV11-2; 7 bases are shared with TRBD1. Per germline, CDR1 SGHAT and CDR2 FQNNGV. The CDR3 contains 16 residues. J gave up 4 bases and V 6 bases, and 12 bases lay outside the gene matches. CDR3 sequence: CASSFTTGRPYNEQFF. The CDR3 bases are TGTGCCAGCAGTTTTACGACAGGGCGACCATACAATGAGCAGTTCTTC. Using reference TRBV11-2 and TRBJ2-1 for the parts outside the CDR3, the full variable domain is EAGVAQSPRYKIIEKRQSVAFWCNPISGHATLYWYQQILGQGPKLLIQFQNNGVVDDSQLPKDRFSAERLKGVDSTLKIQPAKLEDSAVYLCASSFTTGRPYNEQFFGPGTRLTVL.

This clonotype has at least ten counts. The chain combines TRBV7-2 with TRBJ1-1, with D hard to call. Per germline, CDR1 SGHTA and CDR2 FQGNSA. CDR3 length: 13 amino acids. V lost 3 bases, J lost 6 bases, and 11 bases lay in between. This CDR3 reads CASSFAVQAEAFF. The CDR3 DNA sequence: TGTGCCAGCAGCTTCGCGGTACAAGCTGAAGCTTTCTTT. Filled out from reference TRBV7-2 and TRBJ1-1, the complete variable domain reads GAGVSQSPSNKVTEKGKDVELRCDPISGHTALYWYRQSLGQGLEFLIYFQGNSAPDKSGLPSDRFSAERTGGSVSTLTIQRTQQEDSAVYLCASSFAVQAEAFFGQGTRLTVV.

This clonotype showed up just a few times. The chain has TRBV11-2 and TRBJ1-2; TRBD1 might be the D (6 bases). V dropped 0 bases and J dropped 2 bases, with 19 bases sitting between them. Germline V CDR1 and CDR2: SGHAT, FQNNGV. The CDR3 contains 18 residues. The DNA of the CDR3 is TGTGCCAGCAGCTTAGATGGCCCCAGGGGCGGGTTAAACTATGGCTACACCTTC. It encodes CASSLDGPRGGLNYGYTF. The full variable domain, with the rest looked up from reference TRBV11-2 and TRBJ1-2, is EAGVAQSPRYKIIEKRQSVAFWCNPISGHATLYWYQQILGQGPKLLIQFQNNGVVDDSQLPKDRFSAERLKGVDSTLKIQPAKLEDSAVYLCASSLDGPRGGLNYGYTFGSGTRLTVV.

The chain combines TRBV7-2 with TRBJ2-5; D not resolved. Germline V gene data show CDR1 as SGHTA and CDR2 as FQGNSA. This CDR3 has 16 residues. V lost 0 bases and J lost 0, with 11 bases in between. Here the CDR3 reads CASSLASTEYQETQYF. The CDR3 nucleotides are TGTGCCAGCAGCTTAGCGTCTACAGAGTACCAAGAGACCCAGTACTTC.

The chain couples TRBV6-1 to TRBJ2-6; D gene unclear. Trimming stripped 8 bases from V and 2 bases from J, with 7 bases between. Germline values: CDR1 MNHNS, CDR2 SASEGT. The CDR3 length is 13 residues. Here the CDR3 reads CASLFPGANVLTF. CDR3 nucleotides: TGTGCCAGCCTATTTCCTGGGGCCAACGTCCTGACTTTC.

The genes are TRBV7-9 and TRBJ1-1, with D possibly being TRBD1 (5 bases). This CDR3 is built from 13 residues. In germline, CDR1 is SEHNR, CDR2 FQNEAQ (reference sequence). Trimming shortened V by 11 bases and J by 6 bases, and 19 bases separated the two germline ends. The CDR3 reads CAFISRGTAEAFF. The CDR3 nucleotides read TGTGCCTTCATATCCCGAGGGACGGCTGAAGCTTTCTTT.

In the case of this clonotype: One base away lies a much larger clone, so this may be a sequencing read error. The chain is built from TRBV28 and TRBJ2-7; D is ambiguous. Germline CDR1 is MDHEN and CDR2 is SYDVKM. CDR3 length: 15 amino acids. CDR3 bases: TGTGCCAGCAGTGCTGGACCGTTGAGCTCCTACGGGCAGTACTTC. Its protein is CASSAGPLSSYGQYF.

This clonotype was counted at least ten times. The chain links TRBV6-1 to TRBJ2-7, with D maybe TRBD2 (5 bases). The germline gives CDR1 MNHNS, CDR2 SASEGT. V shed 8 bases and J shed 2 bases, with 13 bases lying between them. The length of the CDR3 is 13 residues. The CDR3 reads CASVLRGTYEQYF. DNA for the CDR3: TGTGCCAGCGTCCTCCGGGGAACCTACGAGCAGTACTTC.

This clonotype was detected only a few times. The rearrangement joins TRBV6-6 to TRBJ1-1; no clear D. Germline CDR1 MNHNY, CDR2 SVGAGI (reference sequence). Trimming pared 2 bases from V and 5 bases from J, leaving 9 bases between. CDR3 length equals 13 residues. CDR3 in DNA: TGTGCCAGCAGTTACGGAGGGTGGACTGAAGCTTTCTTT. This encodes CASSYGGWTEAFF.

The genes are TRBV29-1 and TRBJ2-2, with a possible D match to TRBD2 (6 bases). CDR1 and CDR2 from the germline V gene are SQVTM and ANQGSEA. CDR3 size: 12 residues. V lost 4 bases and J lost 4, with 7 bases in between. CDR3 DNA sequence: TGCAGCGTTGCCGGGGGCACCGGGGAGCTGTTTTTT. It encodes CSVAGGTGELFF.

The chain links TRBV20-1 to TRBJ2-1; D is unclear. Germline V lookup: CDR1 DFQATT, CDR2 SNEGSKA (reference sequence). V was cut by 2 bases and J by 3 bases, with 11 bases left in between. The CDR3 has 14 residues. CDR3 DNA sequence: TGCAGTGCTAGAAGTCAGTTACTCTACAATGAGCAGTTCTTC. Its protein product is CSARSQLLYNEQFF.

V usage is TRBV9 and J usage is TRBJ2-5; D may be TRBD1 or TRBD2 (5 bases each). V was cut by 0 bases and J by 4 bases, with 13 bases left in between. Germline assignment: CDR1 SGDLS and CDR2 YYNGEE. The CDR3 extends over 15 amino acids. The CDR3 nucleotides read TGTGCCAGCAGCGTAGGGGACCGGGCGGGAGAGACCCAGTACTTC. Translation: CASSVGDRAGETQYF.

This clonotype has a count of ten or more. CDR3 DNA: TGTGCCAGCAGCTACCGATGGGGTAGGACTGAAGCTTTCTTT. This gives the protein CASSYRWGRTEAFF. V is TRBV5-6 and J is TRBJ1-1; D unclear. Germline lookup yields CDR1 SGHDT and CDR2 YYEEEE. The CDR3 consists of 14 residues. V was shortened by 3 bases and J by 5 bases, with 14 bases between the two germline ends.

In its sample, this clonotype was seen a few times. V and J are TRBV20-1 and TRBJ2-7; no clear D gene. Germline V lookup: CDR1 DFQATT, CDR2 SNEGSKA (reference sequence). V was shortened by 5 bases and J by 3 bases, with 17 bases between the two germline ends. This CDR3 is built from 14 residues. As DNA, the CDR3 is TGCAGTGCTCCCTTGTCCCAGTTGCTCTACGAGCAGTACTTC. Encoded protein: CSAPLSQLLYEQYF.

Many counts were recorded for this clonotype. The rearrangement joins TRBV12-3 or TRBV12-4 to TRBJ2-1; the D gene is possibly TRBD1 (6 bases). There are 15 residues in the CDR3. Trimming left V 6 bases short and J 6 bases short, with 18 bases between. The CDR3: CASSLLTGQGNEQFF. The CDR3 DNA sequence: TGTGCCAGCAGCCTTCTGACAGGTCAGGGCAATGAGCAGTTCTTC.

This clonotype was seen a handful of times. The chain recombines TRBV4-1 with TRBJ1-1; D is uncertain. The germline CDR1 and CDR2 sequences are MGHRA and YSYEKL. The CDR3 length is 15 residues. The V end lost 0 bases, the J end lost 0 bases, and 8 bases lay between the germline ends. CDR3 protein: CASSQDIQMNTEAFF. The CDR3 nucleotides are TGCGCCAGCAGCCAAGACATCCAGATGAACACTGAAGCTTTCTTT.

This rearrangement joins TRBV7-9 to TRBJ1-3; D unresolved. Germline CDR1 SEHNR, CDR2 FQNEAQ (reference sequence). The germline V and J ends were trimmed by 4 bases and 4 bases, with 8 bases remaining between them. CDR3 length: 13 residues. In DNA form, the CDR3 reads TGTGCCAGCAGCTCGTCGCACGGAAACACCATATATTTT. Translated, it gives CASSSSHGNTIYF.

The sample holds a few counts of this clonotype. V is TRBV29-1 and J is TRBJ1-1; possibly TRBD1 for D (5 bases). V shed 6 bases and J shed 3 bases, with 17 bases lying between them. The CDR3 is made up of 14 amino acids. Looked up from germline, CDR1 is SQVTM and CDR2 is ANQGSEA. The CDR3 nucleotides are TGCAGCGTCGTGCCCATCGCCAGGGACACTGAAGCTTTCTTT. Translated, it gives CSVVPIARDTEAFF.

This clonotype was seen a handful of times. The DNA for the CDR3 is TGTGCCAGCAGTTGGGTGCGGGTCGCTGAAGCTTTCTTT. The encoded protein is CASSWVRVAEAFF. The gene calls are TRBV6-1 and TRBJ1-1; D remains ambiguous. CDR3 length equals 13 residues. Germline loops: CDR1 MNHNS, CDR2 SASEGT. V gave up 5 bases and J gave up 6 bases, with 13 bases separating them.

As regards this clonotype: A single base separates this from a much larger clone, so it may be a read error. The rearrangement joins TRBV11-2 to TRBJ2-3; 7 bases match TRBD2. This CDR3 contains 15 residues. Germline lookup yields CDR1 SGHAT and CDR2 FQNNGV. The CDR3 DNA sequence: TGTGCCAGCAGATTGTTGCTAGCGGACACAGATACGCGGTATTTT. It translates to CASRLLLADTDTRYF. Full variable domain (missing parts from reference TRBV11-2 and TRBJ2-3): EAGVAQSPRYKIIEKRQSVAFWCNPISGHATLYWYQQILGQGPKLLIQFQNNGVVDDSQLPKDRFSAERLKGVDSTLKIQPAKLEDSAVYLCASRLLLADTDTRYFGPGTRLTVL.

This clonotype has just a few counts. This may stem from a read error, because a much larger clone lies one nucleotide away. The chain employs TRBV2 and TRBJ2-5; D might be TRBD1 (6 bases). CDR1 and CDR2 (germline): SNHLY, FYNNEI. CDR3 length: 11 residues. The CDR3 spells CASGSGETQCF. The DNA for the CDR3 is TGTGCCAGCGGCTCAGGGGAGACCCAGTGCTTC.

This clonotype appeared many times. The chain uses TRBV18 and TRBJ2-3; D perhaps matches TRBD1 (6 bases). Germline CDR1 and CDR2: KGHSH and LQKENI. The V end was cut by 3 bases, the J end by 5 bases, with 15 bases between. The CDR3 totals 15 residues. The CDR3 nucleotides read TGTGCCAGCTCACCGACAGGAGGTAGTGGAGATACGCAGTATTTT. This gives the protein CASSPTGGSGDTQYF.